This TCR beta chain was captured by sequencing in a study of T-cell memory formation after mild COVID-19. Across the study: The TCR clusters were mostly specific to one donor. Points from the study as a whole: Cross-reactive memory appears to have joined, as suggested by some responding clones showing up in pre-infection memory.

The germline V gene has CDR1 LGHDT and CDR2 YNNKEL (reference sequence). V was pared by 2 bases and J by 2 bases, with 7 bases of the junction left unmatched. This CDR3 spans 18 amino acids. In the case of this clonotype: The antigen is undetermined.

5'RACE with constant-segment primers built TCRalpha and TCRbeta cDNA libraries with UMIs. TCRdb called the 5' RACE reads again in MiXCR, with one record for every CDR3 protein. The table has 300,000 to 350,000 distinct CDR3 sequences, roughly 15% seen once; the top ten hold approximately 21%. The receptor comes from a man aged 18 to 35 who had mild COVID-19 (a few samples of this study predate the infection). Cell type and time point are not known. The V gene is TRBV3-1, the J gene TRBJ2-5; TRBD2 matches 14 bases. The sequencing input was PBMCs or a T cell subset sorted from them (not recorded which). This chain's CDR3 is CASSQTTSGGAQQETQYF. The DNA of the CDR3 is TGTGCCAGCAGCCAAACGACTAGCGGGGGGGCGCAACAAGAGACCCAGTACTTC.